Below, 24 T cell receptor beta chains from the same sample are listed, as sequenced in a study of cytomegalovirus exposure and HLA in healthy donors listed by TCRdb under 2017. Libraries were made using the immunoSEQ multiplex PCR assay. The multiplex PCR relied on a mix of 60 forward primers for TCR Vbeta segments and 13 reverse primers for TCR Jbeta segments. TCRdb obtained this table from immuneACCESS and retained in-frame rearrangements with V and J assigned. These tables miss some clones; where compared with another copy, unresolved V genes account for less than half of the shortfall, and the remainder is unexplained. The sample table holds 150,000 to 200,000 clones, of which roughly 75% were seen once. The ten largest make up 1.5% to 2% of the sample. Sequencing was carried out using PBMCs. These receptors were taken from a woman aged 30 to 39 in good health and CMV-seronegative.

The chain recombines TRBV5-1 with TRBJ1-1, with TRBD1 identical over 8 bases. This CDR3 is 12 amino acids long. Trimming cost V 5 bases and J 7 bases; bases outside gene matches: 4. Germline V gene data show CDR1 as SGHRS and CDR2 as YFSETQ. DNA for the CDR3: TGCGCCAGCAGGGGTACAGGGGGTGAAGCTTTCTTT. Translating gives CASRGTGGEAFF.

This clone showed up just a few times. This sequence joins TRBV28 and TRBJ2-5, with TRBD2 matching over 15 bases. The CDR3 length is 16 residues. Unmatched junction bases numbered 4, after V lost 3 bases and J lost 5 bases. Looked up from germline, CDR1 is MDHEN and CDR2 is SYDVKM. The CDR3 loop reads CASSFGLAGGLETQYF. As DNA, the CDR3 is TGTGCCAGCAGTTTCGGACTAGCGGGGGGGTTGGAGACCCAGTACTTC.

Worth noting for this clone: The CDR3 end shows no conserved phenylalanine or tryptophan, and so a read error is likely. The DNA is left out, because the CDR3 cannot be placed on it with certainty; the CDR3 is given as TCRdb lists it. This sequence joins TRBV30 and TRBJ2-3; the table's D call TRBD2 went unverified against the DNA. In germline, CDR1 is GTSNPN, CDR2 SVGIG (reference sequence). The CDR3 is 14 amino acids in total, end residues counted. Here the CDR3 reads CAWSGGFGLAGQHP.

V is TRBV9 and J is TRBJ2-7, with 12 bases matching TRBD2. The CDR3 runs to 18 residues. Germline V gene lookup returns CDR1 SGDLS and CDR2 YYNGEE. J was trimmed by 0 bases and V by 0 bases; bases with no gene match: 7. The CDR3 nucleotides are TGTGCCAGCAGCGTAGTCCCACCTAGCGGGGGGGACTCCTACGAGCAGTACTTC. Residues: CASSVVPPSGGDSYEQYF.

The chain combines TRBV6-5 with TRBJ1-1, with 7 positions matching TRBD1. CDR1 is MNHEY, CDR2 SVGAGI, per germline. With 6 bases clipped from V and 4 bases from J, the junction kept 8 bases outside the gene matches. The CDR3 loop spans 14 amino acids. The CDR3 region has the DNA TGTGCCAGCAGCCCAACCCCAGGGGGCACTGAAGCTTTCTTT. It translates to CASSPTPGGTEAFF.

The chain carries TRBV6-6 and TRBJ2-3, with D possibly TRBD2 on 5 matching bases. Trimming pared 7 bases from V and 6 bases from J, leaving 17 bases between. The germline CDR1 and CDR2 sequences are MNHNY and SVGAGI (reference sequence). This CDR3 has 14 residues. The CDR3 DNA reads TGTGCCAGCATAAGTAGATCCACGGGGGATACGCAGTATTTT. Protein product: CASISRSTGDTQYF.

The chain employs TRBV6-1 and TRBJ1-2, with TRBD1 matching over 8 bases. J was trimmed by 4 bases and V by 8 bases; bases with no gene match: 3. From germline, CDR1 is MNHNS and CDR2 SASEGT. This CDR3 has 12 amino acids. The CDR3 region is CASGQGSYGYTF. As DNA, the CDR3 is TGTGCCAGCGGACAGGGCTCCTATGGCTACACCTTC.

V gene TRBV19 combines with J gene TRBJ2-7; TRBD1 matches 9 bases. The CDR3 length is 15 residues. V lost 6 bases, J lost 3 bases, and 9 bases stayed unmatched. Germline V gene sequence: CDR1 LNHDA, CDR2 SQIVND (reference sequence). The CDR3 nucleotides are TGTGCCAGTAGCTGGTTGGGACAGGGCATCTACGAGCAGTACTTC. This translates into CASSWLGQGIYEQYF. The full variable domain, in which reference TRBV19 and TRBJ2-7 provide the parts outside the CDR3, is DGGITQSPKYLFRKEGQNVTLSCEQNLNHDAMYWYRQDPGQGLRLIYYSQIVNDFQKGDIAEGYSVSREKKESFPLTVTSAQKNPTAFYLCASSWLGQGIYEQYFGPGTRLTVT.

The gene calls are TRBV7-8 and TRBJ2-5; 13 nucleotides match TRBD2. This CDR3 region has 14 residues. With 9 bases clipped from V and 5 bases from J, the junction kept 6 bases outside the gene matches. Germline V lookup: CDR1 SGHVS, CDR2 FQNEAQ. The CDR3 is CASETSGGAETQYF. The DNA of the CDR3 is TGTGCCAGTGAAACTAGCGGGGGGGCCGAGACCCAGTACTTC.

This chain connects TRBV5-8 to TRBJ1-2; TRBD1 aligns across 11 bases. Germline assignment: CDR1 SGHTS and CDR2 YDEGEE. The CDR3 loop spans 14 amino acids. Trimming removed 7 bases from V and 4 bases from J; junction bases left unmatched: 6. CDR3 region: CASGGQGAGYGYTF. Here the CDR3 DNA reads TGTGCCAGCGGCGGACAGGGGGCGGGCTATGGCTACACCTTC.

The rearrangement uses TRBV19 and TRBJ1-1; TRBD1 is a possible D gene (5 bases). The CDR3 sequence is 15 residues long. V was clipped by 5 bases and J by 4 bases, with 17 bases between them. Germline V CDR1 and CDR2: LNHDA, SQIVND (reference sequence). CDR3 bases: TGTGCCAGTAGTCCCTGGGGGGACGTTCGCACTGAAGCTTTCTTT. The encoded protein is CASSPWGDVRTEAFF.

The J gene is TRBJ2-7, the V gene TRBV7-9; 11 nucleotides agree with TRBD2. The CDR3 contains 15 residues. The V and J ends lost 4 bases and 1 base, in that order; junction bases with no gene match: 3. Germline CDR1 and CDR2: SEHNR and FQNEAQ (reference sequence). CDR3 nucleotide sequence: TGTGCCAGCAGCTCACTAGCGGGGGCGTCCTACGAGCAGTACTTC. As protein: CASSSLAGASYEQYF. The complete variable domain, with remaining parts taken from reference TRBV7-9 and TRBJ2-7, reads DTGVSQNPRHKITKRGQNVTFRCDPISEHNRLYWYRQTLGQGPEFLTYFQNEAQLEKSRLLSDRFSAERPKGSFSTLEIQRTEQGDSAMYLCASSSLAGASYEQYFGPGTRLTVT.

This chain uses TRBV5-1 with TRBJ1-2; 8 nucleotides line up with TRBD1. The V gene's germline CDR1 is SGHRS and CDR2 YFSETQ. V shed 1 base, J shed 7 bases, and the junction held 9 bases outside the gene matches. This CDR3 comprises 15 residues. For the CDR3, the DNA is TGCGCCAGCAGCTTGACGGGTGCCAGGGGGCTTGGCTACACCTTC. Translating gives CASSLTGARGLGYTF.

V is TRBV19 and J is TRBJ2-1, with 12 nucleotides matching TRBD2. Unmatched junction bases numbered 3, after V lost 3 bases and J lost 6 bases. CDR3 length: 15 amino acids. Germline V gives CDR1 LNHDA, CDR2 SQIVND (reference sequence). The CDR3, as DNA: TGTGCCAGTAGTATCCTAGCGGGGGGGCTCAATGAGCAGTTCTTC. It encodes CASSILAGGLNEQFF.

V and J are TRBV6-1 and TRBJ2-3; D is undetermined. Germline lookup yields CDR1 MNHNS and CDR2 SASEGT. This CDR3 has 12 amino acids. With 4 bases removed from V and 4 bases from J, the gap between germline ends came to 6 bases. CDR3 loop: CASSVPSDTQYF. The CDR3 DNA reads as TGTGCCAGCAGTGTCCCTTCAGATACGCAGTATTTT.

This chain uses TRBV30 with TRBJ1-2, with 10 bases aligning to TRBD1. The CDR3 runs 14 residues. V was pared by 3 bases and J by 4 bases, with 5 bases of the junction left unmatched. The V gene's germline CDR1 is GTSNPN and CDR2 SVGIG (reference sequence). The chain's CDR3 is CAWSVGDRGYGYTF. In DNA form, the CDR3 reads TGTGCCTGGAGCGTCGGGGACAGGGGCTATGGCTACACCTTC.

This clone came up a few times. The V call is TRBV5-1, the J call TRBJ2-3; TRBD1 agrees at 7 bases. V lost 4 bases to trimming and J lost 3 bases; unmatched junction nucleotides: 5. CDR1 and CDR2 from the germline V gene are SGHRS and YFSETQ. The CDR3 spans 14 residues. The CDR3 reads CASSQRQGTDTQYF. In nucleotides, the CDR3 is TGCGCCAGCAGCCAGAGACAGGGAACAGATACGCAGTATTTT.

The CDR3 nucleotides read TGCGCCAGCAGGACACAGGCGTCAGGTTCACCCCTCCACTTT. This codes for CASRTQASGSPLHF. The rearrangement joins TRBV5-1 to TRBJ1-6; possible D gene TRBD1, 5 bases. Trimming shortened V by 5 bases and J by 9 bases, and 15 bases separated the two germline ends. CDR1 and CDR2 (germline): SGHRS, YFSETQ. The CDR3 has 14 residues.

This chain joins TRBV2 and TRBJ1-3; weak D call: TRBD1 (5 bases). V was shortened by 6 bases and J by 0 bases, with 18 bases between the two germline ends. Germline assignment: CDR1 SNHLY and CDR2 FYNNEI. This CDR3 comprises 17 residues. CDR3 nucleotides: TGTGCCAGCAGCAGGACATCGGTCTCATACTCTGGAAACACCATATATTTT. This sequence encodes CASSRTSVSYSGNTIYF.

The V and J genes are TRBV6-1 and TRBJ1-2; D uncertain. The CDR3 extends over 15 amino acids. The V end was cut by 1 base, the J end by 8 bases, with 17 bases between. From germline, CDR1 is MNHNS and CDR2 SASEGT. The CDR3 DNA reads TGTGCCAGCAGTGAAGAATTGTCACAGTCCTCGGGCTACACCTTC. This translates into CASSEELSQSSGYTF.

This clone came up once. This rearrangement joins TRBV6-5 to TRBJ1-2, with a tentative D call TRBD1 (6 bases). Germline values: CDR1 MNHEY, CDR2 SVGAGI. The CDR3 length is 15 residues. Deletions cut 5 bases from V and 4 bases from J, with 17 bases between. For the CDR3, the DNA is TGTGCCAGCAGTAGGGGGAGGGGGGTTAGCTATGGCTACACCTTC. Protein sequence: CASSRGRGVSYGYTF.

This clone has just a few counts. The chain couples TRBV4-2 to TRBJ1-1, with 7 nucleotides matching TRBD1. CDR3 length: 15 amino acids. Per the germline V gene, CDR1 is LGHNA and CDR2 is YNFKEQ. Trimming took 0 bases from V and 6 from J; bases not matched to a gene: 7. For the CDR3, the DNA is TGTGCCAGCAGCCAAGATGGCGAGGGGGCCGCTGAAGCTTTCTTT. Translation: CASSQDGEGAAEAFF.

This clone was seen more than once but under ten times. The chain combines TRBV30 with TRBJ2-1; possible D gene TRBD1, 6 bases. Trimming stripped 1 base from V and 9 bases from J, with 13 bases between. CDR1 and CDR2 (germline): GTSNPN, SVGIG (reference sequence). CDR3 length equals 13 residues. The DNA of the CDR3 is TGTGCCTGGAGTGGTGGTAGGGGGAGTGAGCAGTTCTTC. It translates to CAWSGGRGSEQFF.

The chain carries TRBV25-1 and TRBJ2-2, with 9 bases fitting TRBD1. This CDR3 contains 14 residues. V lost 5 bases, J lost 6 bases, and 4 bases stayed unmatched. Germline V gene sequence: CDR1 MGHDK, CDR2 SYGVNS. The CDR3 sequence: CASSSTGGPGELFF. CDR3 DNA sequence: TGTGCCAGCAGTTCGACAGGGGGTCCCGGGGAGCTGTTTTTT.